One and the same sample provided the 15 T cell receptor beta chains below, sequenced in a study of T cells in tumors after PD-1 blockade. The table came from immunoSEQ multiplex PCR; TCRdb's copy has only in-frame clones and leaves some out. The sample gives 60,000 or so clones, roughly 75% of which show up once; roughly 12% is in the top ten. The material was PBMCs, obtained before anti-PD-1 treatment. These receptors were obtained from a human donor with basal cell carcinoma.

The genes are TRBV5-6 and TRBJ2-6; D uncertain. Trimming pared 4 bases from V and 1 base from J, leaving 9 bases between. From germline, CDR1 is SGHDT and CDR2 YYEEEE. The CDR3 length is 15 residues. The CDR3 coding sequence is TGTGCCAGCAGCCCCTTACGGTCTGGGGCCAACGTCCTGACTTTC. It codes for CASSPLRSGANVLTF.

The rearrangement joins TRBV30 to TRBJ2-3, with D hard to call. The length of the CDR3 is 12 residues. The V gene's germline CDR1 is GTSNPN and CDR2 SVGIG (reference sequence). V was shortened by 7 bases and J by 1 base, with 9 bases between the two germline ends. The CDR3 sequence is CALTMGTDTQYF. The DNA of the CDR3 is TGTGCCTTGACGATGGGCACAGATACGCAGTATTTT.

The V and J genes are TRBV7-9 and TRBJ1-3, with a possible D match to TRBD1 (5 bases). Germline CDR1 is SEHNR and CDR2 is FQNEAQ (reference sequence). CDR3 length: 17 amino acids. Trimming removed 5 bases from V and 4 bases from J, with 21 bases in between. The CDR3 DNA reads TGTGCCAGCAGCCCCTACCGGGGCACCGAGGGGGGAAACACCATATATTTT. As protein: CASSPYRGTEGGNTIYF.

V gene TRBV6-6 combines with J gene TRBJ1-5; TRBD1 matches at 7 bases. V gave up 2 bases and J gave up 1 base; unmatched junction bases: 5. Germline CDR1 is MNHNY and CDR2 is SVGAGI (reference sequence). The CDR3 runs 16 residues. CDR3 amino acids: CASSYGGQTSNQPQHF. Written as DNA, the CDR3 is TGTGCCAGCAGTTACGGGGGACAGACCAGCAATCAGCCCCAGCATTTT.

The chain couples TRBV14 to TRBJ2-3; possible D gene TRBD2, 5 bases. V shed 2 bases and J shed 6 bases, with 15 bases lying between them. The length of the CDR3 is 15 residues. CDR1 and CDR2 (germline): SGHDN, FVKESK. CDR3 DNA: TGTGCCAGCAGCCAATCGGCGGGTTCAGTGGATACGCAGTATTTT. Amino acids: CASSQSAGSVDTQYF.

In this sample, this clone turned up once. This rearrangement joins TRBV5-5 to TRBJ1-2; TRBD1 matches 9 bases. CDR3 length: 19 amino acids. After removal of 2 bases from V and 8 bases from J, the junction contained 22 bases not matched to a gene. From germline, CDR1 is SGHKS and CDR2 YYEKEE (reference sequence). CDR3 residues: CASSLKHRDRVLQRLGYTF. The CDR3 DNA is TGTGCCAGCAGCTTAAAACACCGGGACAGGGTCCTTCAGCGATTGGGCTACACCTTC.

This rearrangement joins TRBV2 to TRBJ1-6; D remains unclear. Trimming took 5 bases from V and 4 from J, leaving 12 bases between them. Germline lookup yields CDR1 SNHLY and CDR2 FYNNEI. This CDR3 is built from 15 residues. This chain's CDR3 is CASSTQAGYNSPLHF. The CDR3 DNA follows: TGTGCCAGCAGTACTCAAGCGGGGTATAATTCACCCCTCCACTTT.

The chain combines TRBV3-1 (or the pseudogene TRBV3-2) with TRBJ2-1, with 12 bases aligning to TRBD1. From germline, CDR1 is LGHDT and CDR2 YNNKEL (reference sequence). With 4 bases clipped from V and 15 bases from J, the junction kept 1 base outside the gene matches. This CDR3 region has 11 residues. The CDR3 reads CASSRDRGLFF. CDR3 nucleotide sequence: TGTGCCAGCAGCCGGGACAGGGGGCTGTTCTTC.

The V and J genes are TRBV5-4 and TRBJ2-2, with D perhaps TRBD2 (6 bases). Deletions cut 4 bases from V and 1 base from J, with 11 bases between. Germline V gives CDR1 SGHNT, CDR2 YYREEE (reference sequence). This CDR3 contains 15 residues. The CDR3 DNA follows: TGTGCCAGCAGCCGGGACTCCAAGAACACCGGGGAGCTGTTTTTT. It translates to CASSRDSKNTGELFF.

As regards this clone: This same CDR3 is encoded by further DNA sequences in the sample. This chain joins TRBV6-5 and TRBJ1-1; possible D gene TRBD1, 6 bases. Germline V gene sequence: CDR1 MNHEY, CDR2 SVGAGI. The germline V and J ends were trimmed by 6 bases and 0 bases, with 14 bases remaining between them. The CDR3 totals 15 residues. In DNA, the CDR3 is TGTGCCAGCAGACCCAAAGGGGGTATGAACACTGAAGCTTTCTTT. Protein sequence: CASRPKGGMNTEAFF.

The chain employs TRBV6-5 and TRBJ2-1; 8 nucleotides line up with TRBD1. The junction had 8 bases not matched to a gene; V was cut back by 3 bases and J by 7 bases. This CDR3 has 15 residues. Germline V gene data show CDR1 as MNHEY and CDR2 as SVGAGI. The CDR3 coding sequence is TGTGCCAGCAGTTATGGACAGGGTGCGACGAATGAGCAGTTCTTC. Translating gives CASSYGQGATNEQFF.

This chain links TRBV5-1 with TRBJ2-1; 7 bases align to TRBD1. Germline CDR1 is SGHRS and CDR2 is YFSETQ. The junction had 6 bases not matched to a gene; V was cut back by 1 base and J by 5 bases. The CDR3 extends over 15 amino acids. The DNA of the CDR3 is TGCGCCAGCAGCTTGTCGGGACAGTCTAACAATGAGCAGTTCTTC. This codes for CASSLSGQSNNEQFF.

The chain couples TRBV29-1 to TRBJ1-1; maybe TRBD1 (5 bases). Germline V gene sequence: CDR1 SQVTM, CDR2 ANQGSEA. The ends were cut back, 6 bases at V and 2 bases at J, with 13 bases in the middle. This CDR3 has 13 amino acids. Here the CDR3 reads CSVGDGSNTEAFF. CDR3 sequence (DNA): TGCAGCGTGGGGGACGGATCTAACACTGAAGCTTTCTTT.

The chain couples TRBV19 to TRBJ2-7; the D call may be TRBD1 or TRBD2 (5 bases each). Trimming cost V 3 bases and J 0 bases, with 12 bases left between them. Germline CDR1 LNHDA, CDR2 SQIVND (reference sequence). The CDR3 covers 15 residues. Here the CDR3 DNA reads TGTGCCAGTAGTATCCGGGGCAGGAGCTCCTACGAGCAGTACTTC. Translated: CASSIRGRSSYEQYF.

The J gene is TRBJ1-5, the V gene TRBV6-5; D call uncertain. V was cut by 2 bases and J by 5 bases, with 7 bases left in between. The CDR3 runs 13 residues. Germline lookup yields CDR1 MNHEY and CDR2 SVGAGI. The CDR3 sequence is CASSYARYQPQHF. In nucleotides, the CDR3 is TGTGCCAGCAGTTACGCTCGGTATCAGCCCCAGCATTTT.